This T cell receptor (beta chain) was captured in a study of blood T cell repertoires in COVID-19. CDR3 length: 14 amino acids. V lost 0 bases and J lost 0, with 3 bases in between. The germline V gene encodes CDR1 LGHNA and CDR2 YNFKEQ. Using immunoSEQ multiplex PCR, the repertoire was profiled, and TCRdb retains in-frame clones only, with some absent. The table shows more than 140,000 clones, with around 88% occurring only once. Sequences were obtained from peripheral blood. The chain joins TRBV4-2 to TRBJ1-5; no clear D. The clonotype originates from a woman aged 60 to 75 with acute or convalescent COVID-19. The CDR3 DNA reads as TGTGCCAGCAGCCAAGAATATAGCAATCAGCCCCAGCATTTT. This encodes CASSQEYSNQPQHF.